The source of this T cell receptor (beta chain) is a study of blood T cell repertoires in COVID-19. The wider study: From T cells, B-cell-depleted T cells, or PBMCs came the material, which was cDNA or gDNA.

Assay: immunoSEQ multiplex PCR; the TCRdb copy retains only in-frame clones and omits some. The table lists around 220,000 clones, roughly 80% of them singletons. Seattle patient enrollment occurred during active infection, with longitudinal follow-up thereafter. V lost 7 bases, J lost 4 bases, and 5 bases stayed unmatched. The germline CDR1 and CDR2 sequences are SQVTM and ANQGSEA. This CDR3 spans 14 amino acids. This clone appeared once. This TCR came from a woman over 75 with COVID-19, enrolled during active disease. The J gene is TRBJ2-1, the V gene TRBV29-1; 12 bases line up with TRBD2. What was sequenced was peripheral blood. In DNA, the CDR3 is TGCAGCGCCTCCGGGACTAGCGGGTACAATGAGCAGTTCTTC. Translated: CSASGTSGYNEQFF.